The clone carrying this T cell receptor (beta chain) has just a few counts. Its matching antigen is unknown. Healthy Russian Caucasian donors spanned ages about 6 to 100 years. The sample originates from a study of blood T cells in healthy people across ages. The CDR3 sequence is 17 residues long. V lost 4 bases, J lost 2 bases, and 19 bases lay in between. Germline V gives CDR1 LGHNA, CDR2 YSLEER. For the second PCR, which ran for about 6 to 11 cycles, a sample-barcoded 5' primer and a J-beta primer mix were used. A template-switch adaptor that had 12 random nucleotides put a tag on each cDNA molecule. From the 5' RACE reads, TCRdb called clonotypes with MiXCR, one entry per CDR3 protein. The repertoire consists of over a million distinct CDR3 sequences, with 42% occurring once and the leading ten covering more than 4%. Study-wide points: The long-lived group displayed more naive CD4+ cells, plus higher diversity, than the aged donors did.

The chain joins TRBV4-3 to TRBJ2-3; TRBD2 might be the D (5 bases). The sequenced sample was blood. This receptor was taken from a woman in her late teens or twenties in good health. CDR3 nucleotides: TGCGCCAGCAGCCTCAGAGGGAGCGGAGCCCTCACAGATACGCAGTATTTT. The encoded protein is CASSLRGSGALTDTQYF.